What follows is one T cell receptor (beta chain) and its context. This clonotype showed up many times. The specificity of this receptor is unknown. No much larger clone exists at a distance of one base, and base qualities are not known. Preparation of the library involved PCR. Sequencing instrument: Illumina HiSeq 2500. TCR libraries were prepared with molecular barcoding, using unique molecular identifiers to normalize TCRbeta repertoire quantification. The public reads were run again by TCRdb, first through fastp at Q25 and then through MiXCR, and only productive beta chains were kept. Entries that share a CDR3 protein sequence are merged under the most common genes and DNA. For this sample the table gives some 220,000 distinct CDR3 sequences, of which about 9.5% were detected only once. The ten largest clones represent 6.2% of the sample. This record comes from a study of T-cell reconstitution after alpha-beta-depleted transplantation in children (dated by TCRdb to about 2016). Study-wide context: Using TCR repertoire profiling, the study quantitatively followed how T-cell immune reconstitution unfolded in children after TCRalphabeta/CD19-depleted allogeneic hematopoietic cell transplantation.

Based on the germline V gene, the CDR1 and CDR2 sequences are SGHDT and YYEEEE. V loses 5 bases at its end and J loses 11 bases; junction bases beyond the gene matches: 6. The CDR3 sequence holds 13 residues, the cysteine and phenylalanine included. Kept here is only the CDR3 DNA, which spans 39 bases and is read in frame from base 1. The sample in question was PBMCs from the stem cell graft donor, obtained from the stem cell graft. The receptor chain draws on TRBV5-6 and TRBJ2-7, with 14 central nucleotides matching TRBD2. The sequence derives from a human donor who donated a stem cell graft to a child with acute lymphoblastic leukemia. The DNA reads as follows: TGTGCCAGCAGTTTAAGGACTAGCGGGGGGAAGTACTTC. This gives the protein CASSLRTSGGKYF.